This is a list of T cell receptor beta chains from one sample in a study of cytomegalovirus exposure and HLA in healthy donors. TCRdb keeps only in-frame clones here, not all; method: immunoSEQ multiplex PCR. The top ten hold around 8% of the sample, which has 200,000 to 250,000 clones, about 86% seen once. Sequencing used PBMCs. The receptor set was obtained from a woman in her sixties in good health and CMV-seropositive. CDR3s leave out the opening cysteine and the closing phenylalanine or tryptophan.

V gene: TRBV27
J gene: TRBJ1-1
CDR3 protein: ASSPRGPWAEAF

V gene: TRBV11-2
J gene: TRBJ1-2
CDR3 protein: ASRPGQANYGYT

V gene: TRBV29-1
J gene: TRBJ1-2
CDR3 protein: SVGRRDYGYT

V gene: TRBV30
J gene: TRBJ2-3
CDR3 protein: AWSVLLAGSTDTQY

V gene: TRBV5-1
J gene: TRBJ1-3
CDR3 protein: ASSLTQGTGNTIY

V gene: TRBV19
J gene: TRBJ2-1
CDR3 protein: ASSMGASSYNEQF

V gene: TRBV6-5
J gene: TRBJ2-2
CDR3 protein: ASMGGTGELF

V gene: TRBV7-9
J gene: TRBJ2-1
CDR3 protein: ATGDMLYNEQF

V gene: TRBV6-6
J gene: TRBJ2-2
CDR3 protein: ASSLGLAGELF

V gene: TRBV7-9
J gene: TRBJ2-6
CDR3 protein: ASSPWRPSGAGANVLT

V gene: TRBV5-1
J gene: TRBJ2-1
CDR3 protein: ASSSQPLEQF

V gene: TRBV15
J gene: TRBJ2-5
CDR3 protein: ATSRGLQGRSQETQY

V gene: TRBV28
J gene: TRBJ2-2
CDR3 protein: ASSVRLADTGELF

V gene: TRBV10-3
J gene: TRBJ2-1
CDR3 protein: AISSSVSSYNEQF

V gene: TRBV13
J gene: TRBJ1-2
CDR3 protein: ASGQGANYGYT

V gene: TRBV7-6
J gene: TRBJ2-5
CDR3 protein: ASSSYRDRQETQY

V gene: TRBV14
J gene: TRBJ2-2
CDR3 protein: ASSRQTGEVGELF

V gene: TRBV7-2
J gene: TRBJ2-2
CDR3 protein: ASSSRGQATGELF

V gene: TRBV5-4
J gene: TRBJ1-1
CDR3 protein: ASSFVGGPEAF

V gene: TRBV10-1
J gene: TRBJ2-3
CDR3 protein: ASSLSGGSTDTQY

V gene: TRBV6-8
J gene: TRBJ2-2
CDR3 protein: ASSETGRSTGELF

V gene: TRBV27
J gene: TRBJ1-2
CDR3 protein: ASSLNGGNYGYT

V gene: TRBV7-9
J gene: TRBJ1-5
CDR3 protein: ASSLPGTDNQPQH